Given below is one TCR beta chain in context. Its antigen is currently not known. No much larger clone is present one base from it, and per-base qualities are unavailable. These data are taken from a study of T cell changes during pregnancy in multiple sclerosis (dated by TCRdb to about 2019). A note on the overall study: The study examined how the T cell repertoire changed over the course of pregnancy in women with multiple sclerosis.

Receptors were amplified or captured by the immunoSEQ multiplex PCR assay. TCRdb carries this immuneACCESS record with in-frame sequences only. Its versions omit some clonotypes, under half of them owing to an unresolved V gene in the studies checked, with the rest unexplained. The table for this sample lists over 50,000 clones; approximately 90% of them were counted only once. The top ten hold under 2% of the sample. Specimen: peripheral blood, collected after pregnancy. This TCR was sampled from a female donor with multiple sclerosis, enrolled in a pregnancy study.

The bases read TGTGCCAGTAGGCTGGGGCTTGAAGCTTTCTTT. Its product reads: CASRLGLEAFF. In this chain, TRBV19 is recombined with TRBJ1-1; tentative D gene TRBD1, with 5 bases matching. The CDR3 covers 11 residues, taking in both the cysteine and the phenylalanine. Only the CDR3 DNA is retained, 33 bases long and in frame from the first base. V loses 6 bases, J loses 7 bases, and the germline ends lie 9 bases apart. CDR1 and CDR2, per the germline V gene (reference sequence), are LNHDA and SQIVND.